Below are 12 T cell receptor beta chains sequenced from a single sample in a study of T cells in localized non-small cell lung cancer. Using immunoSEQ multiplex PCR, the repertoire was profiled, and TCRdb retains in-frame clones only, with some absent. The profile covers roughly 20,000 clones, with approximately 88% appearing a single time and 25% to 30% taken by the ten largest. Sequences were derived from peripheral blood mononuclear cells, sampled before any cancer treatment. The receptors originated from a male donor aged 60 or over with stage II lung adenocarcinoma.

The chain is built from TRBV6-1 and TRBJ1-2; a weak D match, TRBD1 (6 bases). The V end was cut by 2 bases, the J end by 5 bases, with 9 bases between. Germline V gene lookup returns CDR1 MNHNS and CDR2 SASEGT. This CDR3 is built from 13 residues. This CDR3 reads CASSEQGKYGYTF. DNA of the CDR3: TGTGCCAGCAGTGAACAGGGGAAGTATGGCTACACCTTC.

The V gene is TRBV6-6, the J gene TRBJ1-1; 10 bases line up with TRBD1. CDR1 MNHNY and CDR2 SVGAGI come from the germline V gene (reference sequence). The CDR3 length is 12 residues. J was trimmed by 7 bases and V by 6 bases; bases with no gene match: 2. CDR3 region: CASSRDRGEAFF. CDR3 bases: TGTGCCAGCAGCAGGGACAGGGGTGAAGCTTTCTTT.

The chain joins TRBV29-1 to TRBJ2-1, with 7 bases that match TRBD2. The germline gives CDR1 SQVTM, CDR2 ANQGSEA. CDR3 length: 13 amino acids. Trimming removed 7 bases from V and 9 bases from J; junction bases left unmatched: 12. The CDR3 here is CSGGSGTGFEQFF. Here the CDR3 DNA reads TGCAGCGGGGGGAGCGGGACGGGTTTTGAGCAGTTCTTC.

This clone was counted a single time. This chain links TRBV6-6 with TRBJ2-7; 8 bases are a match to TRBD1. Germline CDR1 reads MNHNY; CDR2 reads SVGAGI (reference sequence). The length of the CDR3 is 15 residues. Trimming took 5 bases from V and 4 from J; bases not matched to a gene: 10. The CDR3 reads CASSTNRGVQYEQYF. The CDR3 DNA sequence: TGTGCCAGCAGTACAAACAGGGGGGTCCAATACGAGCAGTACTTC.

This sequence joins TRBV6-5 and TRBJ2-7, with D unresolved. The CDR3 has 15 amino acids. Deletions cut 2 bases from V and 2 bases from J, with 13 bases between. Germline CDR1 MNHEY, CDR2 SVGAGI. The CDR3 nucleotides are TGTGCCAGCAGTTACGCGAAATGGGGTCCCTACGAGCAGTACTTC. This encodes CASSYAKWGPYEQYF.

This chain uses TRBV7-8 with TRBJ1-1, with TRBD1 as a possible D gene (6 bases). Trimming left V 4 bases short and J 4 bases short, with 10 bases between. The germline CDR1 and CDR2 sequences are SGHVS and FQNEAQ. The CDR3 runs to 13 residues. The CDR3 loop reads CASSYRVVTEAFF. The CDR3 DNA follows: TGTGCCAGCAGCTACAGGGTGGTCACTGAAGCTTTCTTT.

CDR3 nucleotide sequence: TGTGCCAGCAGCTTGGGACTAGCGGGCGTCTATGAGCAGTTCTTC. This translates into CASSLGLAGVYEQFF. The rearrangement uses TRBV9 and TRBJ2-1, with 12 bases aligning to TRBD2. The CDR3 is 15 amino acids. The junction had 7 bases not matched to a gene; V was cut back by 4 bases and J by 8 bases. From germline, CDR1 is SGDLS and CDR2 YYNGEE.

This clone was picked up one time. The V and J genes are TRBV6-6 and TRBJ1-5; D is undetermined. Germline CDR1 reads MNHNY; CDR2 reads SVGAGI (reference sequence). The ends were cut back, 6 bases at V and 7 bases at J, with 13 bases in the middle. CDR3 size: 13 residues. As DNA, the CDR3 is TGTGCCAGCAGCCGCCGCTTATTGCAGCCCCAGCATTTT. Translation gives CASSRRLLQPQHF.

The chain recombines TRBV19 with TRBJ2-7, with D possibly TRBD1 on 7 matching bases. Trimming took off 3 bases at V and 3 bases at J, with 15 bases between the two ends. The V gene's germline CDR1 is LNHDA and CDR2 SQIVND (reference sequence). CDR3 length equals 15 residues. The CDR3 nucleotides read TGTGCCAGTAGTATTTCGCCAGGGGGGTACTACGAGCAGTACTTC. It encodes CASSISPGGYYEQYF.

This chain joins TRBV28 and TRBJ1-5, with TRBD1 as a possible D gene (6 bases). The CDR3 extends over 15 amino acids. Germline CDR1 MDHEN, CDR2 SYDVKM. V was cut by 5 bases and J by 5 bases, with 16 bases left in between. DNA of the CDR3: TGTGCCAGCAGTCTACCACAGGGATCACATCAGCCCCAGCATTTT. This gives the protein CASSLPQGSHQPQHF.

The CDR3 DNA reads as TGTGCCAGCAGTGAAGCGCGTCGGATCAGCGAAAAACTGTTTTTT. Amino acid sequence: CASSEARRISEKLFF. This rearrangement joins TRBV2 to TRBJ1-4; D remains ambiguous. Trimming left V 0 bases short and J 8 bases short, with 13 bases between. The CDR3 totals 15 residues. The germline V gene encodes CDR1 SNHLY and CDR2 FYNNEI.

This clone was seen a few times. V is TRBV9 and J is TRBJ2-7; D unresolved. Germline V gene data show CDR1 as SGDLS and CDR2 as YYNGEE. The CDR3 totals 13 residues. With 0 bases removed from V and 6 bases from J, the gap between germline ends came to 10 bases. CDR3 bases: TGTGCCAGCAGCGTAGGGACCCCGGGCGAGCAGTACTTC. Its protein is CASSVGTPGEQYF.